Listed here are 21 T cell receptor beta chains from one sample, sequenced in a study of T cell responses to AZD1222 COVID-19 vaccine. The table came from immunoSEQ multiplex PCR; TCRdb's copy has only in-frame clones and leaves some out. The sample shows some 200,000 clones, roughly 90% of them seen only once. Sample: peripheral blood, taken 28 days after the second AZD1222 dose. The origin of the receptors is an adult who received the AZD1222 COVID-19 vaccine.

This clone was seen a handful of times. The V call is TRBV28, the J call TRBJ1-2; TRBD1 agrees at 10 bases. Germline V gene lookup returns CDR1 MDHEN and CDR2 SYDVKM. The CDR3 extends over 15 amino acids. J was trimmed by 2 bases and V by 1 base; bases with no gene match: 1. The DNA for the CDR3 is TGTGCCAGCAGTTTATTGGGACAGGGGAACTATGGCTACACCTTC. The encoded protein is CASSLLGQGNYGYTF.

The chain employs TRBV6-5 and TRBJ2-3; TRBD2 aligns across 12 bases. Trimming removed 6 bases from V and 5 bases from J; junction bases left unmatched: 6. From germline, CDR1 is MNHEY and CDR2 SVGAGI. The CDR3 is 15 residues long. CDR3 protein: CASRSPGLAGDTQYF. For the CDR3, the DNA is TGTGCCAGCAGGTCGCCGGGACTAGCGGGAGATACGCAGTATTTT.

The CDR3 here is CASSWGQGKKTEAFF. The CDR3 nucleotides read TGTGCCAGCAGTTGGGGACAGGGTAAGAAGACTGAAGCTTTCTTT. The rearrangement joins TRBV2 to TRBJ1-1; 9 nucleotides align to TRBD1. The germline gives CDR1 SNHLY, CDR2 FYNNEI. Unmatched junction bases numbered 9, after V lost 5 bases and J lost 5 bases. This CDR3 has 15 residues.

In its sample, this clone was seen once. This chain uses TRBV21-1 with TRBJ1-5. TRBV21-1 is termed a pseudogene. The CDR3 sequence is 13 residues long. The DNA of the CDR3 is TGTGCCAGCAGCGAGAGGAGCAATCAGCCCCAGCATTTT. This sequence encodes CASSERSNQPQHF.

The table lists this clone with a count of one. DNA for the CDR3: TGTGCCAGCAGCCTAGGACAGGGGGGGATCTACGAGCAGTACTTC. Protein product: CASSLGQGGIYEQYF. The chain combines TRBV5-4 with TRBJ2-7, with 10 positions matching TRBD1. The V and J ends lost 4 bases and 3 bases, in that order; junction bases with no gene match: 7. The CDR3 is 15 residues long. Germline CDR1 SGHNT, CDR2 YYREEE (reference sequence).

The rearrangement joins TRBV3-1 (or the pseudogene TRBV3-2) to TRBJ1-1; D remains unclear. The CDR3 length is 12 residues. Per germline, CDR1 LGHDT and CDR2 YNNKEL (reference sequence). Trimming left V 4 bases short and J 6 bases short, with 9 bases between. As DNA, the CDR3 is TGTGCCAGCAGCCGATCGATGGCTGAAGCTTTCTTT. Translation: CASSRSMAEAFF.

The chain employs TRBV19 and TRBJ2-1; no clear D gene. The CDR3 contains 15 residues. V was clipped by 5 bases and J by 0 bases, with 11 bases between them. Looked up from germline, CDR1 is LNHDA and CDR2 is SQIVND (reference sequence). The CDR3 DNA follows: TGTGCCAGTAGTTTTACTCGAGCCTCCTACAATGAGCAGTTCTTC. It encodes CASSFTRASYNEQFF.

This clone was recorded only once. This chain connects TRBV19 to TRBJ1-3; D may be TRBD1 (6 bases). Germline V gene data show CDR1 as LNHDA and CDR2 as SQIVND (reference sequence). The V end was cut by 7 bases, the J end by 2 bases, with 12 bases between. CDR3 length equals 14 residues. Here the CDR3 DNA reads TGTGCCAGTATGCAGGGGCCGGCTGGAAACACCATATATTTT. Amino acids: CASMQGPAGNTIYF. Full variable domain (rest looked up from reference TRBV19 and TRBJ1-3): DGGITQSPKYLFRKEGQNVTLSCEQNLNHDAMYWYRQDPGQGLRLIYYSQIVNDFQKGDIAEGYSVSREKKESFPLTVTSAQKNPTAFYLCASMQGPAGNTIYFGEGSWLTVV.

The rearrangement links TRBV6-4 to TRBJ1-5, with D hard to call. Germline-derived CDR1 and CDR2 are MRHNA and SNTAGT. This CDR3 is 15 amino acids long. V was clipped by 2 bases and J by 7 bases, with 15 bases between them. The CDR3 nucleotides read TGTGCCAGCAGTGACCCACCACGGCCCACCCAGCCCCAGCATTTT. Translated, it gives CASSDPPRPTQPQHF.

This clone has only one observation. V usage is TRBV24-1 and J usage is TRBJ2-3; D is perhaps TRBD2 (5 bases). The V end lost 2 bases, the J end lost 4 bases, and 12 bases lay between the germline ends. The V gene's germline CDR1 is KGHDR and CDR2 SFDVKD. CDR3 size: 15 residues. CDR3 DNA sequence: TGTGCCACCAGTGATTATGGGCGCGGGTCAGATACGCAGTATTTT. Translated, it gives CATSDYGRGSDTQYF.

The CDR3 spells CSVAGAQAHKLNTEAFF. CDR3 DNA sequence: TGCAGCGTTGCGGGGGCCCAGGCCCACAAACTGAACACTGAAGCTTTCTTT. The V gene is TRBV29-1, the J gene TRBJ1-1, with TRBD1 as a possible D gene (6 bases). V was clipped by 4 bases and J by 0 bases, with 21 bases between them. CDR1 SQVTM and CDR2 ANQGSEA come from the germline V gene. This CDR3 is built from 17 residues.

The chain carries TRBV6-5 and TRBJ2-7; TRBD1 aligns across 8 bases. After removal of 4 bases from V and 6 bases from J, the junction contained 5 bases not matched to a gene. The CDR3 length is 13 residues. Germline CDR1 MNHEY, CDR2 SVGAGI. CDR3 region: CASSLDRDGEQYF. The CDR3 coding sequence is TGTGCCAGCAGTTTGGACAGGGACGGCGAGCAGTACTTC.

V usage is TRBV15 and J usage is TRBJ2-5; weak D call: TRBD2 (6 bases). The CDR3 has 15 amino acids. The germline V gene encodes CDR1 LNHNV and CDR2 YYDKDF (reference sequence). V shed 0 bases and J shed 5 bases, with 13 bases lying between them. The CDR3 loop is CATSREAGTGETQYF. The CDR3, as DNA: TGTGCCACCAGCAGAGAGGCGGGGACGGGGGAGACCCAGTACTTC.

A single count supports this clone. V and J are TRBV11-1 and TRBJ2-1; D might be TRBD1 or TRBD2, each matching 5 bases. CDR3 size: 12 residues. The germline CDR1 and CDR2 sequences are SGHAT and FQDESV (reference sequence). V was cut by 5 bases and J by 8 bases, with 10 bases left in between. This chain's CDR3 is CASSPPGHEQFF. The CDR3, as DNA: TGTGCCAGCAGCCCACCGGGACATGAGCAGTTCTTC.

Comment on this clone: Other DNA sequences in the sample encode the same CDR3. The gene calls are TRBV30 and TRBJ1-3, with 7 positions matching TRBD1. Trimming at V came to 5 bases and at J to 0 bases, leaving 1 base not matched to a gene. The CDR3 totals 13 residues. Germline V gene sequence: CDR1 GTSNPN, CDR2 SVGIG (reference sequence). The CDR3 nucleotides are TGTGCCTGGGGGGACAGCTCTGGAAACACCATATATTTT. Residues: CAWGDSSGNTIYF.

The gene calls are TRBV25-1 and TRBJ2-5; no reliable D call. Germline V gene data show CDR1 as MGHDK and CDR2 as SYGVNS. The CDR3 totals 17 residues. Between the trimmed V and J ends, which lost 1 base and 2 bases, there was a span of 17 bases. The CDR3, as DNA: TGTGCCAGCAGTGAATCCCAGATAAAGGGATTACAAGAGACCCAGTACTTC. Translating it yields CASSESQIKGLQETQYF. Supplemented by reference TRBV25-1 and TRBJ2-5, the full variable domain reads EADIYQTPRYLVIGTGKKITLECSQTMGHDKMYWYQQDPGMELHLIHYSYGVNSTEKGDLSSESTVSRIRTEHFPLTLESARPSHTSQYLCASSESQIKGLQETQYFGPGTRLLVL.

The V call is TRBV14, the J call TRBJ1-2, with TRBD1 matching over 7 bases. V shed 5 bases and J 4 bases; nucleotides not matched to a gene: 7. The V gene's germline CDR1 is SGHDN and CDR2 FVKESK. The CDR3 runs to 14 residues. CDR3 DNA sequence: TGTGCCAGCAGCTCTGGACAGGAAATCTATGGCTACACCTTC. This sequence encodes CASSSGQEIYGYTF.

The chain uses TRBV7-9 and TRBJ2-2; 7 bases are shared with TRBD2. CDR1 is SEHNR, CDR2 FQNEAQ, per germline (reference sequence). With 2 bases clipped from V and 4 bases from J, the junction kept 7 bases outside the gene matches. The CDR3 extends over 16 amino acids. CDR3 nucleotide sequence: TGTGCCAGCAGCTTATGGAGCGGGAAGTCCACCGGGGAGCTGTTTTTT. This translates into CASSLWSGKSTGELFF.

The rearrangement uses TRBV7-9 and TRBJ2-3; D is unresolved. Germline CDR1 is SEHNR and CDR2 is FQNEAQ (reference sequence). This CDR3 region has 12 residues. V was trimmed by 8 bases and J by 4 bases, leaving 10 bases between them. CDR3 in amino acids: CASLQDSDTQYF. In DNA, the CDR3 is TGTGCCAGCCTCCAGGATTCAGATACGCAGTATTTT.

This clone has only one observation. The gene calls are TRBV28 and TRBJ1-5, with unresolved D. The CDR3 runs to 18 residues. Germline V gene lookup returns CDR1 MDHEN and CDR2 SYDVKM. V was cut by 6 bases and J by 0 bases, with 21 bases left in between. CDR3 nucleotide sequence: TGTGCCAGCAGCCCTCATATGAGACGGACCTATAGCAATCAGCCCCAGCATTTT. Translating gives CASSPHMRRTYSNQPQHF.

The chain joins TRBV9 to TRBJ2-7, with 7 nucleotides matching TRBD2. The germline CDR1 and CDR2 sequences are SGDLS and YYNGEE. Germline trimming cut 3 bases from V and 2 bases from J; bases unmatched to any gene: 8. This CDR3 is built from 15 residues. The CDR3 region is CASSGEGGRAYEQYF. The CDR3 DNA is TGTGCCAGCAGCGGGGAGGGAGGCCGAGCCTACGAGCAGTACTTC.